Listed here are 25 T cell receptor beta chains from one sample, sequenced in a study of patients and donors after allogeneic stem cell transplantation. Each CDR3 protein is one row after TCRdb ran MiXCR on the RT-PCR reads. The table shows some 2,300 distinct CDR3 sequences, with under 9% occurring only once. The specimen sequenced was blood, either unsorted or a sorted T cell fraction (not recorded which). Source of these receptors: a human donor who was either an allogeneic HSCT recipient or a stem cell or donor lymphocyte infusion donor (not recorded which). It is not recorded whose cells these are; they may come from a transplant donor.

By frequency in the sample, this clonotype is medium-sized. The rearrangement joins TRBV10-3 to TRBJ1-1; D ambiguous. The germline CDR1 and CDR2 sequences are ENHRY and SYGVKD. Trimming stripped 0 bases from V and 5 bases from J, with 10 bases between. The CDR3 has 14 amino acids. The CDR3 DNA sequence: TGTGCCATCAGTGAGTCGACCAGGTGGACTGAAGCTTTCTTT. Protein product: CAISESTRWTEAFF.

This rearrangement joins TRBV5-1 to TRBJ2-5; 8 nucleotides line up with TRBD1. There are 13 residues in the CDR3. The germline gives CDR1 SGHRS, CDR2 YFSETQ. The junction had 5 bases not matched to a gene; V was cut back by 5 bases and J by 5 bases. The CDR3 reads CASSQGARETQYF. In nucleotides, the CDR3 is TGCGCCAGCAGTCAGGGGGCGCGGGAGACCCAGTACTTC.

The chain carries TRBV2 and TRBJ1-2, with D perhaps matching TRBD1 (6 bases). CDR3 size: 14 residues. Trimming shortened V by 0 bases and J by 7 bases, and 12 bases separated the two germline ends. In germline, CDR1 is SNHLY, CDR2 FYNNEI. This CDR3 reads CASSEADRGAGYTF. The CDR3 DNA reads TGTGCCAGCAGTGAAGCGGACAGAGGGGCTGGCTACACCTTC.

This clonotype appeared a few times. The genes are TRBV24-1 and TRBJ1-5; D is possibly TRBD1 (5 bases). V shed 6 bases and J shed 4 bases, with 12 bases lying between them. Germline lookup yields CDR1 KGHDR and CDR2 SFDVKD. This CDR3 contains 14 residues. The CDR3 spells CATSSGRANQPQHF. CDR3 nucleotide sequence: TGTGCCACCAGTTCAGGGAGGGCGAATCAGCCCCAGCATTTT.

This clonotype came up a few times. The chain links TRBV11-1 to TRBJ2-7, with 7 bases lining up with TRBD1. The CDR3 spans 15 residues. V lost 5 bases and J lost 6; bases outside the gene matches: 13. Per the germline V gene, CDR1 is SGHAT and CDR2 is FQDESV (reference sequence). CDR3 nucleotides: TGTGCCAGCAGCGTTCTAGGGGGCTCCGGATCCGAGCAGTACTTC. Translation gives CASSVLGGSGSEQYF. The variable domain in full, with the rest retrieved from reference TRBV11-1 and TRBJ2-7, is EAEVAQSPRYKITEKSQAVAFWCDPISGHATLYWYRQILGQGPELLVQFQDESVVDDSQLPKDRFSAERLKGVDSTLKIQPAELGDSAMYLCASSVLGGSGSEQYFGPGTRLTVT.

This clonotype is labeled medium-sized. The chain combines TRBV6-5 with TRBJ1-1; D is ambiguous. Germline lookup yields CDR1 MNHEY and CDR2 SVGAGI. Deletions cut 3 bases from V and 6 bases from J, with 8 bases between. There are 12 residues in the CDR3. As DNA, the CDR3 is TGTGCCAGCAGTTATTCGGGTTCTGAAGCTTTCTTT. This translates into CASSYSGSEAFF.

The chain joins TRBV6-5 to TRBJ1-1, with D possibly being TRBD1 (5 bases). The CDR3 covers 14 residues. Per the germline V gene, CDR1 is MNHEY and CDR2 is SVGAGI. Between the trimmed V and J ends, which lost 8 bases and 3 bases, there was a span of 16 bases. CDR3 sequence: CASRGGTGYTEAFF. Written as DNA, the CDR3 is TGTGCCAGCCGGGGAGGCACAGGCTACACTGAAGCTTTCTTT.

This clonotype was found a few times. The V and J genes are TRBV6-5 and TRBJ2-7; D ambiguous. CDR3 length: 15 residues. V lost 0 bases, J lost 7 bases, and 16 bases lay in between. Germline values: CDR1 MNHEY, CDR2 SVGAGI. In nucleotides, the CDR3 is TGTGCCAGCAGTTACTCGGCAGGCCCGATGGATGAGCAGTACTTC. Protein product: CASSYSAGPMDEQYF.

In its sample, this clonotype is medium-sized (0.01 to 0.1%). The chain uses TRBV5-1 and TRBJ2-2; a possible D gene is TRBD1 (5 bases). This CDR3 is 14 amino acids long. The germline V and J ends were trimmed by 1 base and 7 bases, with 11 bases remaining between them. Germline V lookup: CDR1 SGHRS, CDR2 YFSETQ. CDR3 protein: CASSLRGQGGELFF. The CDR3, as DNA: TGCGCCAGCAGCTTGAGAGGTCAGGGCGGGGAGCTGTTTTTT.

In this sample, this clonotype turned up a few times. The chain recombines TRBV20-1 with TRBJ2-7; D call uncertain. Looked up from germline, CDR1 is DFQATT and CDR2 is SNEGSKA (reference sequence). This CDR3 is 14 amino acids long. Deletions cut 1 base from V and 4 bases from J, with 14 bases between. In DNA, the CDR3 is TGCAGTGCTAGAGGGGGTATTGGCGGTTACGAGCAGTACTTC. Encoded protein: CSARGGIGGYEQYF.

This clonotype came up a few times. The chain has TRBV28 and TRBJ2-1; 7 bases map to TRBD2. Germline-derived CDR1 and CDR2 are MDHEN and SYDVKM. The trim removed 6 bases at V and 8 bases at J, leaving 10 bases unmatched. The length of the CDR3 is 14 residues. DNA of the CDR3: TGTGCCAGCAGCTCAAGACTAGCCGGCGATGAGCAGTTCTTC. Translating gives CASSSRLAGDEQFF.

In this sample, this clonotype is medium-sized. The CDR3 protein is CASSSTVEGTGELFF. The CDR3 nucleotides are TGTGCCAGCAGCTCCACCGTGGAGGGCACCGGGGAGCTGTTTTTT. The gene calls are TRBV7-2 and TRBJ2-2, with D tentatively TRBD2 (6 bases). Germline values: CDR1 SGHTA, CDR2 FQGNSA. This CDR3 has 15 residues. Between the trimmed V and J ends, which lost 4 bases and 4 bases, there was a span of 13 bases.

In this sample, this clonotype is medium-sized. The chain links TRBV7-9 to TRBJ2-1; D unresolved. The germline V gene has CDR1 SEHNR and CDR2 FQNEAQ (reference sequence). V lost 4 bases to trimming and J lost 11 bases, with 3 bases between them. The CDR3 totals 9 residues. The CDR3 here is CASSSQQFF. CDR3 DNA sequence: TGTGCCAGCAGCTCCCAGCAGTTCTTC.

Judged by abundance, this clonotype is medium-sized. The chain has TRBV7-7 and TRBJ1-1; no firm D call. This CDR3 has 14 amino acids. Germline V gives CDR1 SSHAT, CDR2 FNYEAQ (reference sequence). Trimming left V 5 bases short and J 4 bases short, with 14 bases between. In nucleotides, the CDR3 is TGTGCCAGCAGCCCCTTGCGAGGGCGCACTGAAGCTTTCTTT. This encodes CASSPLRGRTEAFF.

In this sample, this clonotype is medium-sized. This chain uses TRBV29-1 with TRBJ2-6; D ambiguous. Germline assignment: CDR1 SQVTM and CDR2 ANQGSEA. This CDR3 comprises 12 residues. V dropped 7 bases and J dropped 0 bases, with 4 bases sitting between them. CDR3 coding DNA: TGCAGCGCCAACTCTGGGGCCAACGTCCTGACTTTC. Translated: CSANSGANVLTF.

This clonotype turned up a few times. CDR3 DNA: TGTGCCATTTCACAGGGAGGAAATGAGCAGTTCTTC. Translated, it gives CAISQGGNEQFF. The chain employs TRBV10-3 and TRBJ2-1; D assignment may be TRBD1 or TRBD2 (6 bases each). V shed 9 bases and J shed 7 bases, with 13 bases lying between them. This CDR3 has 12 amino acids. The V gene's germline CDR1 is ENHRY and CDR2 SYGVKD.

This clonotype is judged large. The chain has TRBV7-3 and TRBJ2-1, with TRBD2 identical over 9 bases. Trimming at V came to 0 bases and at J to 2 bases, leaving 5 bases not matched to a gene. CDR3 length equals 17 residues. Looked up from germline, CDR1 is SGHTA and CDR2 is FQGTGA. In DNA form, the CDR3 reads TGTGCCAGCAGCTTAACGACGACTAGCGGAACCTACAATGAGCAGTTCTTC. This translates into CASSLTTTSGTYNEQFF.

CDR3 protein: CASSVQTAYEQYF. CDR3 nucleotides: TGTGCCAGTAGCGTGCAAACCGCCTACGAGCAGTACTTC. The chain combines TRBV27 with TRBJ2-7, with D possibly TRBD2 on 5 matching bases. Between the trimmed V and J ends, which lost 9 bases and 2 bases, there was a span of 14 bases. Germline V CDR1 and CDR2: MNHEY, SMNVEV (reference sequence). This CDR3 has 13 amino acids.

This clonotype is termed medium-sized. The J gene is TRBJ2-7, the V gene TRBV20-1; D not resolved. The CDR3 totals 14 residues. Trimming cost V 0 bases and J 0 bases, with 9 bases left between them. Germline V gene lookup returns CDR1 DFQATT and CDR2 SNEGSKA (reference sequence). This CDR3 is CSARDLLSSYEQYF. CDR3 nucleotide sequence: TGCAGTGCTAGAGATCTCTTGAGCTCCTACGAGCAGTACTTC.

This clonotype ranks as large. The rearrangement uses TRBV5-1 and TRBJ2-3; the D call may be TRBD1 or TRBD2 (5 bases each). This CDR3 contains 14 residues. The ends were cut back, 4 bases at V and 2 bases at J, with 11 bases in the middle. Per germline, CDR1 SGHRS and CDR2 YFSETQ. The chain's CDR3 is CASSRDQVTDTQYF. CDR3 coding DNA: TGCGCCAGCAGCCGGGACCAGGTCACAGATACGCAGTATTTT.

This clonotype was counted between two and nine times. V usage is TRBV5-1 and J usage is TRBJ1-4; D is perhaps TRBD1 (6 bases). The V end lost 0 bases, the J end lost 6 bases, and 12 bases lay between the germline ends. This CDR3 has 15 amino acids. Germline V gene sequence: CDR1 SGHRS, CDR2 YFSETQ. The CDR3 reads CASSLVSGGDEKLFF. CDR3 in DNA: TGCGCCAGCAGCTTGGTGAGCGGGGGCGATGAAAAACTGTTTTTT.

This clonotype is labeled large. The chain combines TRBV20-1 with TRBJ1-4; possibly TRBD1 for D (5 bases). The CDR3 extends over 16 amino acids. Germline values: CDR1 DFQATT, CDR2 SNEGSKA (reference sequence). Trimming shortened V by 0 bases and J by 5 bases, and 16 bases separated the two germline ends. The CDR3 nucleotides read TGCAGTGCTAGAGATATAAGGGGCAGGGAAAATGAAAAACTGTTTTTT. This gives the protein CSARDIRGRENEKLFF.

This clonotype appeared a few times. The rearrangement joins TRBV7-8 to TRBJ2-5; D is ambiguous. CDR3 length: 15 amino acids. Trimming removed 1 base at V and 5 bases at J, with 14 bases between. CDR1 is SGHVS, CDR2 FQNEAQ, per germline. The CDR3 here is CASSLDLRSAETQYF. CDR3 bases: TGTGCCAGCAGCTTAGACCTTAGGAGTGCGGAGACCCAGTACTTC.

In this sample, this clonotype is medium-sized (0.01 to 0.1%). The V and J genes are TRBV29-1 and TRBJ2-5, with D tentatively TRBD2 (5 bases). CDR3 size: 11 residues. Trimming stripped 8 bases from V and 5 bases from J, with 12 bases between. Germline V lookup: CDR1 SQVTM, CDR2 ANQGSEA. The DNA of the CDR3 is TGCAGCTACCTACGAGGGGAGACCCAGTACTTC. As protein: CSYLRGETQYF.

This clonotype came up a few times. The gene calls are TRBV2 and TRBJ2-5; D may match TRBD1 or TRBD2 (5 bases each). V shed 7 bases and J shed 3 bases, with 9 bases lying between them. Germline loops: CDR1 SNHLY, CDR2 FYNNEI. The CDR3 is 12 amino acids. The CDR3 loop reads CASNGGEETQYF. The CDR3 DNA sequence: TGTGCCAGCAATGGGGGAGAAGAGACCCAGTACTTC.